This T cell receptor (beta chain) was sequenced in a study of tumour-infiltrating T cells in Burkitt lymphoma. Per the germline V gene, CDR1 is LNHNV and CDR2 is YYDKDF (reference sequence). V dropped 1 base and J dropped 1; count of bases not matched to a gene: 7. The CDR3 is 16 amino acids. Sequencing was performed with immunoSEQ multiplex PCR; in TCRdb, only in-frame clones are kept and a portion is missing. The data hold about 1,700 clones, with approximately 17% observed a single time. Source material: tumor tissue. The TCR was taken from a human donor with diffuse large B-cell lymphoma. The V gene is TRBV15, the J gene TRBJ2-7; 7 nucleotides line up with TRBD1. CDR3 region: CATSRGRQGLSYEQYF. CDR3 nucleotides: TGTGCCACCAGCAGAGGACGACAGGGCCTTTCCTACGAGCAGTACTTC.